The 31 T cell receptor beta chains presented below share a single source sample, sequenced in a study of CD8 T cells in Susac syndrome. RNA, at about 0.45 to 1 ug, was reverse transcribed with random hexamers. From the immunoSEQ multiplex PCR reads, TCRdb called clonotypes with MiXCR, one entry per CDR3 protein. The sample contains under 250,000 distinct CDR3 sequences, approximately 94% of which appear only once. Sequencing used CD4+ T cells from PBMCs. The source is a human donor with Susac syndrome.

The chain employs TRBV4-1 and TRBJ1-2, with D perhaps matching TRBD1 (6 bases). CDR1 is MGHRA, CDR2 YSYEKL, per germline. V shed 1 base and J shed 4 bases, with 13 bases lying between them. This CDR3 has 15 amino acids. For the CDR3, the DNA is TGCGCCAGCAGCCAAGTCGAGCGGGGGGCCTATGGCTACACCTTC. It yields the protein CASSQVERGAYGYTF.

The chain couples TRBV29-1 to TRBJ1-1; TRBD1 matches 7 bases. CDR1 is SQVTM, CDR2 ANQGSEA, per germline. There are 15 residues in the CDR3. J was trimmed by 4 bases and V by 3 bases; bases with no gene match: 11. The CDR3 protein is CSVDVNRGGGTEAFF. The CDR3 bases are TGCAGCGTTGACGTAAACAGGGGAGGAGGCACTGAAGCTTTCTTT.

This clonotype was seen once. The chain's CDR3 is CSARVDYEQYF. The DNA of the CDR3 is TGCAGTGCTAGGGTGGACTACGAGCAGTACTTC. The V call is TRBV20-1, the J call TRBJ2-7; D is ambiguous. Trimming removed 3 bases at V and 3 bases at J, with 6 bases between. This CDR3 is 11 amino acids long. Germline lookup yields CDR1 DFQATT and CDR2 SNEGSKA (reference sequence).

This sequence joins TRBV5-1 and TRBJ2-7, with D tentatively TRBD2 (7 bases). CDR1 and CDR2 from the germline V gene are SGHRS and YFSETQ. The CDR3 sequence is 15 residues long. The germline V and J ends were trimmed by 0 bases and 5 bases, with 15 bases remaining between them. The CDR3 DNA reads as TGCGCCAGCAGCTTGGAGCCGGGGGGCGGCAACGAGCAGTACTTC. Its translation: CASSLEPGGGNEQYF.

The chain carries TRBV12-3 or TRBV12-4 and TRBJ2-2, with 13 bases fitting TRBD2. CDR3 length: 18 residues. V trimming: 6 bases; J trimming: 2 bases; junction bases outside the gene matches: 9. The CDR3: CASSYGLAGAINTGELFF. CDR3 DNA sequence: TGTGCCAGCAGCTATGGACTAGCGGGGGCCATCAACACCGGGGAGCTGTTTTTT.

V and J are TRBV20-1 and TRBJ2-1; 9 bases line up with TRBD1. CDR1 and CDR2 (germline): DFQATT, SNEGSKA (reference sequence). Trimming removed 5 bases from V and 7 bases from J; junction bases left unmatched: 12. The CDR3 consists of 15 residues. The CDR3, as DNA: TGCAGTGCTCAACCGGGACAGGGAGATATGAATGAGCAGTTCTTC. It yields the protein CSAQPGQGDMNEQFF.

This chain connects TRBV4-1 to TRBJ1-5, with TRBD1 as a possible D gene (5 bases). The CDR3 has 19 residues. CDR1 and CDR2 from the germline V gene are MGHRA and YSYEKL. V lost 0 bases and J lost 1, with 19 bases in between. CDR3 sequence reads: CASSQDPPRQFVSNQPQHF. CDR3 DNA: TGCGCCAGCAGCCAAGATCCCCCAAGACAGTTTGTAAGCAATCAGCCCCAGCATTTT.

V and J are TRBV20-1 and TRBJ2-1; TRBD1 or TRBD2 may be the D gene (6 bases each). V lost 3 bases and J lost 0, with 15 bases in between. CDR3 size: 16 residues. Germline values: CDR1 DFQATT, CDR2 SNEGSKA (reference sequence). The CDR3 loop reads CSARGPGGSSYNEQFF. CDR3 nucleotide sequence: TGCAGTGCTAGGGGCCCCGGGGGCAGCTCCTACAATGAGCAGTTCTTC.

This chain links TRBV4-2 with TRBJ1-4; 9 bases are a match to TRBD1. Germline CDR1 LGHNA, CDR2 YNFKEQ. The J segment lost 2 bases and the V segment lost 4 bases, leaving 8 bases of the junction unmatched. This CDR3 spans 17 amino acids. The CDR3 is CASSLRQGELTNEKLFF. The CDR3 DNA reads as TGTGCCAGCAGCCTCCGACAGGGGGAGTTGACTAATGAAAAACTGTTTTTT.

The chain combines TRBV29-1 with TRBJ2-7, with 15 positions matching TRBD2. This CDR3 region has 15 residues. With 7 bases clipped from V and 1 base from J, the junction kept 5 bases outside the gene matches. Germline values: CDR1 SQVTM, CDR2 ANQGSEA. The CDR3 bases are TGCAGCGCCGGACTAGCGGGGGGGCGTTCCTACGAGCAGTACTTC. The encoded protein is CSAGLAGGRSYEQYF.

This chain uses TRBV12-3 or TRBV12-4 with TRBJ1-5; TRBD1 aligns across 8 bases. V lost 6 bases and J lost 6; bases outside the gene matches: 16. This CDR3 comprises 17 residues. CDR3 nucleotides: TGTGCCAGCAGCAAACAAACTTTGACAGGGGACGGTCAGCCCCAGCATTTT. Protein sequence: CASSKQTLTGDGQPQHF.

J is TRBJ1-4 and V is TRBV7-9; tentatively, D is TRBD1 (5 bases). Germline V gene lookup returns CDR1 SEHNR and CDR2 FQNEAQ (reference sequence). Trimming removed 1 base at V and 1 base at J, with 7 bases between. The CDR3 contains 15 residues. Here the CDR3 DNA reads TGTGCCAGCAGCTTAGGAACAGGAACTAATGAAAAACTGTTTTTT. Translated: CASSLGTGTNEKLFF.

This chain connects TRBV19 to TRBJ1-2, with D possibly being TRBD1 (5 bases). V was clipped by 6 bases and J by 5 bases, with 13 bases between them. The CDR3 has 13 residues. Germline values: CDR1 LNHDA, CDR2 SQIVND (reference sequence). CDR3 coding DNA: TGTGCCAGTAGCCTCGACAGAGCTTATGGCTACACCTTC. It encodes CASSLDRAYGYTF.

The chain employs TRBV30 and TRBJ1-2; D remains unclear. Trimming took 2 bases from V and 6 from J, leaving 13 bases between them. From germline, CDR1 is GTSNPN and CDR2 SVGIG (reference sequence). The CDR3 sequence is 13 residues long. This CDR3 is CAWSPSGFHGYTF. DNA of the CDR3: TGTGCCTGGAGTCCCTCGGGATTTCATGGCTACACCTTC.

The chain joins TRBV19 to TRBJ1-2; maybe TRBD1 (5 bases). V was pared by 3 bases and J by 4 bases, with 15 bases between. CDR1 is LNHDA and CDR2 is SQIVND in the germline V gene (reference sequence). This CDR3 is 15 amino acids long. The CDR3, as DNA: TGTGCCAGTAGTATTCCAGGGCCCTCCGGCTATGGCTACACCTTC. Translation: CASSIPGPSGYGYTF. The full variable domain, in which reference TRBV19 and TRBJ1-2 provide the parts outside the CDR3, is DGGITQSPKYLFRKEGQNVTLSCEQNLNHDAMYWYRQDPGQGLRLIYYSQIVNDFQKGDIAEGYSVSREKKESFPLTVTSAQKNPTAFYLCASSIPGPSGYGYTFGSGTRLTVV.

The chain uses TRBV12-3 or TRBV12-4 and TRBJ1-1; 7 bases fit TRBD1. This CDR3 comprises 12 residues. With V trimmed by 6 bases and J by 11 bases, 9 bases remained unmatched. Here the CDR3 DNA reads TGTGCCAGCAGCCTAAGACAGGGCCAGGCTTTCTTT. Amino acids: CASSLRQGQAFF.

The rearrangement joins TRBV7-2 to TRBJ2-5; TRBD2 is a possible D gene (6 bases). CDR1 is SGHTA, CDR2 FQGNSA, per germline. V was shortened by 5 bases and J by 3 bases, with 16 bases between the two germline ends. This CDR3 comprises 15 residues. The DNA of the CDR3 is TGTGCCAGCAGCCCCAATGGGGGGTCAGAAGAGACCCAGTACTTC. Its translation: CASSPNGGSEETQYF.

This clonotype showed up just once. The chain links TRBV5-6 to TRBJ2-7, with D uncertain. The V and J ends lost 1 base and 3 bases respectively, with 8 bases between them. The germline CDR1 and CDR2 sequences are SGHDT and YYEEEE. The CDR3 contains 13 residues. The DNA of the CDR3 is TGTGCCAGCAGCTTGTCGGCCTACTACGAGCAGTACTTC. Encoded protein: CASSLSAYYEQYF. Combining the CDR3 with reference TRBV5-6 and TRBJ2-7 gives the whole variable domain DAGVTQSPTHLIKTRGQQVTLRCSPKSGHDTVSWYQQALGQGPQFIFQYYEEEERQRGNFPDRFSGHQFPNYSSELNVNALLLGDSALYLCASSLSAYYEQYFGPGTRLTVT.

This clonotype has only a few counts. The chain has TRBV27 and TRBJ1-2, with 7 bases fitting TRBD1. CDR1 and CDR2 (germline): MNHEY, SMNVEV (reference sequence). After removal of 5 bases from V and 6 bases from J, the junction contained 6 bases not matched to a gene. The length of the CDR3 is 13 residues. The CDR3 DNA follows: TGTGCCAGCAGTAGGCGACAGGGTGATGGCTACACCTTC. Translating gives CASSRRQGDGYTF.

The chain recombines TRBV6-2 or TRBV6-3 with TRBJ2-3; D may be TRBD2 (5 bases). The ends were cut back, 6 bases at V and 0 bases at J, with 16 bases in the middle. This CDR3 is 16 amino acids long. Per germline, CDR1 MNHEY and CDR2 SVGEGT. CDR3 coding DNA: TGTGCCAGCAGCCTCCGGACTCTCCTTAGCACAGATACGCAGTATTTT. Translation: CASSLRTLLSTDTQYF.

This chain links TRBV20-1 with TRBJ2-7; TRBD2 aligns across 8 bases. The CDR3 spans 14 residues. The V segment lost 0 bases and the J segment 3 bases; nucleotides outside the gene matches: 4. Germline V gives CDR1 DFQATT, CDR2 SNEGSKA (reference sequence). In nucleotides, the CDR3 is TGCAGTGCTAGAGAACGGGGGGGTGTCTACGAGCAGTACTTC. Its translation is CSARERGGVYEQYF.

The rearrangement joins TRBV7-2 to TRBJ1-4, with D tentatively TRBD1 (6 bases). This CDR3 is 17 amino acids long. Germline V gene data show CDR1 as SGHTA and CDR2 as FQGNSA. V was cut by 1 base and J by 0 bases, with 12 bases left in between. As DNA, the CDR3 is TGTGCCAGCAGCTTAGACAGGGATATGGCAACTAATGAAAAACTGTTTTTT. This sequence encodes CASSLDRDMATNEKLFF.

The V gene is TRBV4-2, the J gene TRBJ2-2, with a tentative D call TRBD2 (6 bases). The germline gives CDR1 LGHNA, CDR2 YNFKEQ. V dropped 6 bases and J dropped 0 bases, with 14 bases sitting between them. There are 16 residues in the CDR3. The CDR3 spells CASRLFSGANTGELFF. The CDR3 DNA reads as TGTGCCAGCAGGCTTTTCTCGGGGGCGAACACCGGGGAGCTGTTTTTT.

CDR3 amino acids: CAIRPGTGITEAFF. Written as DNA, the CDR3 is TGTGCCATCAGGCCCGGGACAGGGATCACTGAAGCTTTCTTT. The chain carries TRBV10-3 and TRBJ1-1; 9 bases match TRBD1. Germline V lookup: CDR1 ENHRY, CDR2 SYGVKD. Unmatched junction bases numbered 6, after V lost 6 bases and J lost 4 bases. The CDR3 spans 14 residues.

This clonotype was seen once. The chain links TRBV7-9 to TRBJ1-6; 7 nucleotides align to TRBD1. Looked up from germline, CDR1 is SEHNR and CDR2 is FQNEAQ (reference sequence). This CDR3 comprises 12 residues. CDR3 bases: TGTGGACTACAGGGGAGTACTTCACCCCTCCACTTT. Translating gives CGLQGSTSPLHF.

This clonotype was seen once. Written as DNA, the CDR3 is TGCAGTGCTAGGCAAACAGTTAACAACTATGGCTACACCTTC. Protein product: CSARQTVNNYGYTF. The chain is built from TRBV20-1 and TRBJ1-2; no firm D call. The CDR3 covers 14 residues. The germline V gene has CDR1 DFQATT and CDR2 SNEGSKA (reference sequence). Trimming took 3 bases from V and 2 from J, leaving 13 bases between them.

The gene calls are TRBV11-2 and TRBJ2-1, with D maybe TRBD2 (5 bases). Germline CDR1 SGHAT, CDR2 FQNNGV. The CDR3 loop spans 11 amino acids. V lost 6 bases, J lost 10 bases, and 10 bases lay in between. In nucleotides, the CDR3 is TGTGCCAGCAGAGGAGGTTTGGAGCAGTTCTTC. Translation gives CASRGGLEQFF.

The genes are TRBV5-5 and TRBJ2-3, with 8 bases matching TRBD2. Losses at the gene ends were 7 bases for V and 1 base for J; bases not matched to a gene: 5. Germline V gene data show CDR1 as SGHKS and CDR2 as YYEKEE (reference sequence). This CDR3 is built from 14 residues. This CDR3 is CASLSGGGTDTQYF. CDR3 nucleotides: TGTGCCAGCCTATCCGGGGGGGGCACAGATACGCAGTATTTT.

This chain uses TRBV9 with TRBJ1-5; a weak D match, TRBD1 (5 bases). Trimming removed 4 bases from V and 6 bases from J, with 11 bases in between. CDR3 size: 13 residues. Germline CDR1 is SGDLS and CDR2 is YYNGEE. The chain's CDR3 is CASSHDSGQPQHF. CDR3 in DNA: TGTGCCAGCAGCCATGACAGTGGTCAGCCCCAGCATTTT. Drawing the rest from reference TRBV9 and TRBJ1-5, the complete variable domain is DSGVTQTPKHLITATGQRVTLRCSPRSGDLSVYWYQQSLDQGLQFLIQYYNGEERAKGNILERFSAQQFPDLHSELNLSSLELGDSALYFCASSHDSGQPQHFGDGTRLSIL.

The chain links TRBV30 to TRBJ1-3, with D tentatively TRBD1 (5 bases). Germline lookup yields CDR1 GTSNPN and CDR2 SVGIG (reference sequence). Trimming left V 4 bases short and J 2 bases short, with 9 bases between. This CDR3 is built from 13 residues. This CDR3 is CAWMAGPGNTIYF. CDR3 bases: TGTGCCTGGATGGCGGGGCCTGGAAACACCATATATTTT.

The rearrangement links TRBV5-1 to TRBJ1-2, with a possible D match to TRBD1 (5 bases). This CDR3 region has 13 residues. CDR1 is SGHRS, CDR2 YFSETQ, per germline. V shed 2 bases and J shed 7 bases, with 12 bases lying between them. The CDR3 sequence is CASSLFEGIGYTF. The CDR3 DNA sequence: TGCGCCAGCAGCTTATTTGAGGGGATTGGCTACACCTTC.